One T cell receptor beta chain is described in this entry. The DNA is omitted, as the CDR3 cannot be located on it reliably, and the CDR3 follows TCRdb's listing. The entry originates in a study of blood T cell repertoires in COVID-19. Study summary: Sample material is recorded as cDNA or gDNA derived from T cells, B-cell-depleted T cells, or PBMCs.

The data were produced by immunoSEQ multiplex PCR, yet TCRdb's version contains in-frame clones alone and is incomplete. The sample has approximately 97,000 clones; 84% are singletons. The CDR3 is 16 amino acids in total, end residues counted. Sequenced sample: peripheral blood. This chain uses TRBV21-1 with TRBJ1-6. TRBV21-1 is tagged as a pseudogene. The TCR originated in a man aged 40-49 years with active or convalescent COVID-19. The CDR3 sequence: CASSARLWGEGSPLHF.